This T cell receptor beta chain was identified during a study of blood T cell repertoires in COVID-19. The wider study: Sources were T cells, B-cell-depleted T cells, or PBMCs; the material itself was cDNA or gDNA.

Measured with immunoSEQ multiplex PCR; TCRdb has only the in-frame clones, and not every one. Of about 270,000 clones listed, under 90% are singletons. The CDR3 runs 15 residues. V shed 6 bases and J 5 bases; nucleotides not matched to a gene: 8. Germline V lookup: CDR1 SNHLY, CDR2 FYNNEI. This clonotype originated in a woman in her sixties with active or convalescent COVID-19. The sequencing sample was made of peripheral blood. This chain connects TRBV2 to TRBJ2-2; TRBD2 matches 8 bases. The DNA for the CDR3 is TGTGCCAGCAGGGCCGGGACTAGTCGGACCGGGGAGCTGTTTTTT. Translating it yields CASRAGTSRTGELFF.